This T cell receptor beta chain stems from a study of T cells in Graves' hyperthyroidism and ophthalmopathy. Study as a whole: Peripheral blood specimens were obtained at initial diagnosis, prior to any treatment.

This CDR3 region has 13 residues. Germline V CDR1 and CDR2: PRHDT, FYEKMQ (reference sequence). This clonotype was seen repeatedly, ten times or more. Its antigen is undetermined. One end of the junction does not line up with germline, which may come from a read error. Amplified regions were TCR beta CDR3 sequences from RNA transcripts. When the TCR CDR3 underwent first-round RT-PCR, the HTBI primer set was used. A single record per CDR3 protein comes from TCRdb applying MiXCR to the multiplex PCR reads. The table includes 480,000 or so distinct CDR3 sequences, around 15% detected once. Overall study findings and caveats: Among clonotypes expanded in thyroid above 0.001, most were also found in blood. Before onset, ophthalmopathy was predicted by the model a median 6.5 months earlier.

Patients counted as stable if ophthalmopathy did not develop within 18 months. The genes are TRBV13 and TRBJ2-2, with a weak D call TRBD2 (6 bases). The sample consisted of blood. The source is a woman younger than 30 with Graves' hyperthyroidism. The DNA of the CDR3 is TGTGCCACCAGCAAGGGGACTGCCGGGGAGCTGTTTTTT. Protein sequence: CATSKGTAGELFF. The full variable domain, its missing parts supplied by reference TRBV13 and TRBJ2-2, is AAGVIQSPRHLIKEKRETATLKCYPIPRHDTVYWYQQGPGQDPQFLISFYEKMQSDKGSIPDRFSAQQFSDYHSELNMSSLELGDSALYFCATSKGTAGELFFGEGSRLTVL.